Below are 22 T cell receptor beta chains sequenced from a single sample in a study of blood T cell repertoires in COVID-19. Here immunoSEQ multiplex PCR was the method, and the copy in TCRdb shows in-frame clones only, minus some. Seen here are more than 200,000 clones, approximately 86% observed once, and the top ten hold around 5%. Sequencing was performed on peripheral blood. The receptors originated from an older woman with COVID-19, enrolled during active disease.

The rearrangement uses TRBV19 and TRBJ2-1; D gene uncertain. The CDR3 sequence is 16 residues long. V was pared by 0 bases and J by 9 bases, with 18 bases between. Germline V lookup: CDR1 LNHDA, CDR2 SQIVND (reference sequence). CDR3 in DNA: TGTGCCAGTAGTATAGATCCGGCGGCCCCCCGAGGTGAGCAGTTCTTC. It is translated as CASSIDPAAPRGEQFF.

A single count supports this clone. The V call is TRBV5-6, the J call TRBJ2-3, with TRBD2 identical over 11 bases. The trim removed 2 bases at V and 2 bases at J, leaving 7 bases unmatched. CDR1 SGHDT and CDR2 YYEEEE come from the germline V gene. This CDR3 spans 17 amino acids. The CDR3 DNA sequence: TGTGCCAGCAGCTTTAGGGGACTAGCGGCCATCACAGATACGCAGTATTTT. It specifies CASSFRGLAAITDTQYF.

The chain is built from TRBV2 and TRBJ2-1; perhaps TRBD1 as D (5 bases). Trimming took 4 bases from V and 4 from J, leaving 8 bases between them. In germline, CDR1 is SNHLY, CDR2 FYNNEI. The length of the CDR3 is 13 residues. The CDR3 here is CASSGRVYNEQFF. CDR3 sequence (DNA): TGTGCCAGCAGTGGCAGGGTATACAATGAGCAGTTCTTC.

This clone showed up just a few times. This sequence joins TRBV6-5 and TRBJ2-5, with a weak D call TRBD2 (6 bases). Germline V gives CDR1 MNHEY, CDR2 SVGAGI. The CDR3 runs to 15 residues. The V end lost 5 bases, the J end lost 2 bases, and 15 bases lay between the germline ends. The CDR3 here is CASSRGWSVQETQYF. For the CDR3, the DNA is TGTGCCAGCAGTCGGGGGTGGTCAGTTCAAGAGACCCAGTACTTC.

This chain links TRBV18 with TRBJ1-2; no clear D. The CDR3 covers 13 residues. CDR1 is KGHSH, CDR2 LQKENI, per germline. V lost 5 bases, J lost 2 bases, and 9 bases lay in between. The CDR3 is CASSDSGNYGYTF. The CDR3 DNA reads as TGTGCCAGCTCAGACTCCGGGAACTATGGCTACACCTTC.

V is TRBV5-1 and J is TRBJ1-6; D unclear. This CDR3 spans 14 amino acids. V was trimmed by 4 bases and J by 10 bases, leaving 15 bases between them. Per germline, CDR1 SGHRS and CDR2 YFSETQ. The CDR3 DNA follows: TGCGCCAGCAGCCAGGACTGGGAGGACTCACCCCTCCACTTT. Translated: CASSQDWEDSPLHF.

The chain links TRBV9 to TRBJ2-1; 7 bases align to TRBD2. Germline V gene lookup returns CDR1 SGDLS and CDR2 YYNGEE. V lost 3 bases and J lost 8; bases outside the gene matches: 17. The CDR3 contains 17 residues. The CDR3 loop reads CASSALGGSVVIHEQFF. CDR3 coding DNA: TGTGCCAGCAGCGCCCTGGGCGGGAGCGTGGTTATCCATGAGCAGTTCTTC.

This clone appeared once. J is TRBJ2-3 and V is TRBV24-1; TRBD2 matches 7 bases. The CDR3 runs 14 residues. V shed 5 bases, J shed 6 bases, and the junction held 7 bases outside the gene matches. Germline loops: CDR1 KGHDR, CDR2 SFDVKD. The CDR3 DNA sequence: TGTGCCACCAGTGCCCTGGGGAGGGGCGATACGCAGTATTTT. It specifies CATSALGRGDTQYF.

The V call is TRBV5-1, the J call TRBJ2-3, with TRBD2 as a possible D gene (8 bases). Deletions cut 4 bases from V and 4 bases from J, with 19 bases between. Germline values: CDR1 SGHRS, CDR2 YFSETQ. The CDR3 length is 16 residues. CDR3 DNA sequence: TGCGCCAGCAGCCAAACAGGGGCGGGGGGTGCAGATACGCAGTATTTT. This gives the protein CASSQTGAGGADTQYF.

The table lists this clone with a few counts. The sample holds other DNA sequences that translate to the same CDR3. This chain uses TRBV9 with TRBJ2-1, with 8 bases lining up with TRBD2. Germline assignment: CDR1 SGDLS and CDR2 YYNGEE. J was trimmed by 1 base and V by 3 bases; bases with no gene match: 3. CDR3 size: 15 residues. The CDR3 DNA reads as TGTGCCAGCAGCGCCGGGACTAGGTCCTACAATGAGCAGTTCTTC. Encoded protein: CASSAGTRSYNEQFF.

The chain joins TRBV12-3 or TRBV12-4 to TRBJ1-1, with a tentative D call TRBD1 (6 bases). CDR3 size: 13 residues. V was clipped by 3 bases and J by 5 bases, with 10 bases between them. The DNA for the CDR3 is TGTGCCAGCAGTTTCTGGCAGGGGACTGAAGCTTTCTTT. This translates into CASSFWQGTEAFF.

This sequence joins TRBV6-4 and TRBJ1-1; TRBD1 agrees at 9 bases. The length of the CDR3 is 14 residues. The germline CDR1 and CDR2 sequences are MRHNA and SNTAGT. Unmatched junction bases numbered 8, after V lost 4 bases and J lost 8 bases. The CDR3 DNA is TGTGCCAGCAGTGTCGACAGGGGGGCCGCCGAAGCTTTCTTT. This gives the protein CASSVDRGAAEAFF.

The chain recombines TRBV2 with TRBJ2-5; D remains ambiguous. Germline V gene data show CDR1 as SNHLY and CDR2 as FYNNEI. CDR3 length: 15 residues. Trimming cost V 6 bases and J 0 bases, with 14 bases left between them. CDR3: CASSLVGRYQETQYF. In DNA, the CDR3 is TGTGCCAGCAGCCTCGTGGGCCGGTACCAAGAGACCCAGTACTTC.

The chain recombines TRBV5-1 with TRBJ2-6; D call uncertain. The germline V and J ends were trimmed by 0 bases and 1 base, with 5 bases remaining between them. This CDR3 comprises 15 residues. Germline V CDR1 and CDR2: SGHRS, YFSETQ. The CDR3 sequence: CASSLGDSGANVLTF. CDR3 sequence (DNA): TGCGCCAGCAGCTTGGGAGATTCTGGGGCCAACGTCCTGACTTTC.

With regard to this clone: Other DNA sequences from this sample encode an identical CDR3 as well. The chain's CDR3 is CASSPDSLNSPLHF. The CDR3 nucleotides are TGTGCCAGCAGCCCGGACAGCTTAAATTCACCCCTCCACTTT. The chain couples TRBV5-4 to TRBJ1-6; the D gene is possibly TRBD1 (6 bases). Germline values: CDR1 SGHNT, CDR2 YYREEE (reference sequence). The CDR3 is 14 residues long. The V and J ends lost 4 bases and 7 bases respectively, with 12 bases between them. Supplemented by reference TRBV5-4 and TRBJ1-6, the full variable domain reads ETGVTQSPTHLIKTRGQQVTLRCSSQSGHNTVSWYQQALGQGPQFIFQYYREEENGRGNFPPRFSGLQFPNYSSELNVNALELDDSALYLCASSPDSLNSPLHFGNGTRLTVT.

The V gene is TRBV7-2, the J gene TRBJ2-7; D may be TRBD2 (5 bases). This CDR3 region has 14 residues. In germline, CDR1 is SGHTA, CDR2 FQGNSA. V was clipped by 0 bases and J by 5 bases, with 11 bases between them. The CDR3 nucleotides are TGTGCCAGCAGCTTAGCGGGAGCATCTCACGAGCAGTACTTC. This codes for CASSLAGASHEQYF.

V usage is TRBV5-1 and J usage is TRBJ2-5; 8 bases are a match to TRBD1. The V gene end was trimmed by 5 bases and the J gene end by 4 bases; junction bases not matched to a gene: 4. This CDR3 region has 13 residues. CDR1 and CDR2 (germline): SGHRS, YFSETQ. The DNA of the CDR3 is TGCGCCAGCAGGAGGACAGGGCTAGAGACCCAGTACTTC. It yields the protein CASRRTGLETQYF. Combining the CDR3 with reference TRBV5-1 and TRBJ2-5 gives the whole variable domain KAGVTQTPRYLIKTRGQQVTLSCSPISGHRSVSWYQQTPGQGLQFLFEYFSETQRNKGNFPGRFSGRQFSNSRSEMNVSTLELGDSALYLCASRRTGLETQYFGPGTRLLVL.

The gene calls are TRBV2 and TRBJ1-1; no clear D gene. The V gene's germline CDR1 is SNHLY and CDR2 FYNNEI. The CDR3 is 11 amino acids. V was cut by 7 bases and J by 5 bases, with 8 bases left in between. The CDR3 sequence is CASKTGTEAFF. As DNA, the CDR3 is TGTGCCAGCAAGACGGGTACTGAAGCTTTCTTT.

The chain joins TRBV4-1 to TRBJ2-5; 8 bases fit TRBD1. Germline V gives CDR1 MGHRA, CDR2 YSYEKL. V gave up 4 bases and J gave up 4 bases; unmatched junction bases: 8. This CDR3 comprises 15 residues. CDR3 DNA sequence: TGCGCCAGCAGCCGCTATGGACAGGGACGAGAGACCCAGTACTTC. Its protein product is CASSRYGQGRETQYF.

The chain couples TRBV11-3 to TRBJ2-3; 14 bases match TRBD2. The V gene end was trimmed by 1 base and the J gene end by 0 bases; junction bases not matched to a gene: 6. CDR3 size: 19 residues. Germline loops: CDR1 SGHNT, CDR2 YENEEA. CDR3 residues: CASSLGLAGGRESTDTQYF. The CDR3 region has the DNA TGTGCCAGCAGCTTAGGACTAGCGGGAGGGCGCGAGAGCACAGATACGCAGTATTTT. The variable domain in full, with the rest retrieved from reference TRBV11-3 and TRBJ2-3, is EAGVVQSPRYKIIEKKQPVAFWCNPISGHNTLYWYLQNLGQGPELLIRYENEEAVDDSQLPKDRFSAERLKGVDSTLKIQPAELGDSAVYLCASSLGLAGGRESTDTQYFGPGTRLTVL.

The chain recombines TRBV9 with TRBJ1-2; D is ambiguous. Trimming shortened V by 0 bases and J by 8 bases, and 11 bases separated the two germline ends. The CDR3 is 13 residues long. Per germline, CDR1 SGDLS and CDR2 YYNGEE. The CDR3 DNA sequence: TGTGCCAGCAGCGTAGTCTGGGGAGACGGCTACACCTTC. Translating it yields CASSVVWGDGYTF. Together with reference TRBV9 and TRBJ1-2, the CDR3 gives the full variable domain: DSGVTQTPKHLITATGQRVTLRCSPRSGDLSVYWYQQSLDQGLQFLIQYYNGEERAKGNILERFSAQQFPDLHSELNLSSLELGDSALYFCASSVVWGDGYTFGSGTRLTVV.

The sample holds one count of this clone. CDR3 residues: CASSRQGGRYEQYF. DNA of the CDR3: TGTGCCAGCAGCCGACAGGGCGGACGCTACGAGCAGTACTTC. The chain recombines TRBV27 with TRBJ2-7, with 7 bases identical to TRBD1. The CDR3 consists of 14 residues. Germline V gene lookup returns CDR1 MNHEY and CDR2 SMNVEV (reference sequence). J gave up 3 bases and V 6 bases, and 8 bases lay outside the gene matches.